Listed below are T cell receptor beta chains from one sample, sequenced in a study of cytomegalovirus exposure and HLA in healthy donors. Assay used: immunoSEQ multiplex PCR; TCRdb lists only in-frame clones, some missing. The table lists over 65,000 clones, roughly 78% of them singletons. Material for sequencing was PBMCs. These receptors were collected from a man aged 40-50 years in good health and CMV-seronegative. Each CDR3 is given with its conserved first and last residue. Fields, in order: V gene, J gene, D gene, clone size, CDR3 DNA, CDR3 protein. The D gene is left open where the match is weak. Size is omitted from some rows. Given values are once, few, many or a class for expanded clones.

>TRBV2|TRBJ2-7|TRBD1|.
TGTGCCAGCAGCGGGACAGCCTACGAGCAGTACTTC
CASSGTAYEQYF
>TRBV6-4|TRBJ2-3|.|few
TGTGCCAGCAGTGACGGGGGCAGGGAGACAGATACGCAGTATTTT
CASSDGGRETDTQYF
>TRBV5-1|TRBJ1-1|.|few
TGCGCCAGCAGCATTCAACAGGAGAAGGGCACTGAAGCTTTCTTT
CASSIQQEKGTEAFF
>TRBV27|TRBJ1-4|.|.
TGTGCCAGCAGTTTATCGGTGGGACACGGGGAAAAACTGTTTTTT
CASSLSVGHGEKLFF
>TRBV5-1|TRBJ2-2|TRBD1|.
TGCGCCAGCAGCAGCAGGGGGATTGGCACCGGGGAGCTGTTTTTT
CASSSRGIGTGELFF
>TRBV27|TRBJ2-7|TRBD2|.
TGTGCCAGCAGTGGGGCACTAGCGGGAGGGCCCGGTGAGCAGTACTTC
CASSGALAGGPGEQYF
>TRBV6-4|TRBJ2-2|.|.
TGTGCCAGCAGTGAACTAGGGAACACCGGGGAGCTGTTTTTT
CASSELGNTGELFF
>TRBV11-2|TRBJ2-3|.|once
TGTGCCAGCAGCTTAGTTATGGGGGGTAGCACAGATACGCAGTATTTT
CASSLVMGGSTDTQYF
>TRBV25-1|TRBJ2-1|TRBD2|.
TGTGCCAGCAGTCGGGCTAGCGGGACATACAATGAGCAGTTCTTC
CASSRASGTYNEQFF
>TRBV5-1|TRBJ2-3|TRBD2|.
TGCGCCAGCAGCCCCTGGACTAGCGGGGGGACCACAGATACGCAGTATTTT
CASSPWTSGGTTDTQYF
>TRBV28|TRBJ1-2|.|.
TGTGCCACCAGGGTCCGATCAGCTAACTATGGCTACACCTTC
CATRVRSANYGYTF
>TRBV4-1|TRBJ2-2|TRBD2|few
TGCGCCAGCAGCCACCCTACTAGCGGGAGGATCGGGGAGCTGTTTTTT
CASSHPTSGRIGELFF
>TRBV2|TRBJ2-2|TRBD1|.
TGTGCCAGCAGGGGTGACAGGGTGGACACCGGGGAGCTGTTTTTT
CASRGDRVDTGELFF
>TRBV19|TRBJ2-7|.|.
TGTGCCAGTAGTATACAGGGATACGAGCAGTACTTC
CASSIQGYEQYF
>TRBV5-6|TRBJ2-5|.|.
TGTGCCAGCAGCTCGCCAGCGGTGGACGCGGGAGAGACCCAGTACTTC
CASSSPAVDAGETQYF
>TRBV5-1|TRBJ1-3|.|few
TGCGCCAGCAGCTTGATGGGGGCGACAGGAAACACCATATATTTT
CASSLMGATGNTIYF
>TRBV5-4|TRBJ2-7|TRBD2|.
TGTGCCAGCCTCTGGGCAGGGACTAGCGGGATTTACGAGCAGTACTTC
CASLWAGTSGIYEQYF
>TRBV7-9|TRBJ2-3|.|.
TGTGCCGGACTGGGAGGTGGAAGCACAGATACGCAGTATTTT
CAGLGGGSTDTQYF
>TRBV5-1|TRBJ1-2|.|few
TGCGCCAGCAGCCAGGACCCAACCGGGAGCTATGGCTACACCTTC
CASSQDPTGSYGYTF
>TRBV6-6|TRBJ1-2|.|.
TGTGCCAGCAGTTCCCCTCCCCCAGTAGACTTCTATGGCTACACCTTC
CASSSPPPVDFYGYTF
>TRBV11-1|TRBJ1-1|.|once
TGTGCCAGCAGCTTAGCGATTGCGGGGAACACTGAAGCTTTCTTT
CASSLAIAGNTEAFF
>TRBV7-9|TRBJ2-4|TRBD2|.
TGTGCCAGCAGCTTATCCGGGGGGGGACCCAAAAACATTCAGTACTTC
CASSLSGGGPKNIQYF
>TRBV6-6|TRBJ2-1|TRBD1|.
TGTGCCAGCAGTTACGGGACAGGGCTCCGCAATGAGCAGTTCTTC
CASSYGTGLRNEQFF
>TRBV18|TRBJ2-7|TRBD1|.
TGTGCCAGCTCTCTCCTTGGGACAGGGCCTTACGAGCAGTACTTC
CASSLLGTGPYEQYF
>TRBV9|TRBJ2-7|.|once
TGTGCCAGCAGCGCACAGGGAAATTTCTACGAGCAGTACTTC
CASSAQGNFYEQYF
>TRBV29-1|TRBJ2-5|.|.
TGCAGCGTTGACCCGGGGGAGACCCAGTACTTC
CSVDPGETQYF
>TRBV28|TRBJ1-4|.|.
TGTGCCAGCGGCTTGGGAGGGAATGAAAAACTGTTTTTT
CASGLGGNEKLFF
>TRBV7-2|TRBJ2-5|.|.
TGTGCCAGCAGCCTACCCCCGGGGGAGACCCAGTACTTC
CASSLPPGETQYF
>TRBV19|TRBJ2-1|.|.
TGTGCCAGTAGTACACGACAGAAGCCTGGGAATGAGCAGTTCTTC
CASSTRQKPGNEQFF
>TRBV6-6|TRBJ2-3|.|few
TGTGCCAGCAGCCCCAGGGCGACAGATACGCAGTATTTT
CASSPRATDTQYF
>TRBV11-2|TRBJ2-2|TRBD1|.
TGTGCCAGCAGCACGAGGACAGGGGGCAAAGGCACCGGGGAGCTGTTTTTT
CASSTRTGGKGTGELFF
>TRBV19|TRBJ2-3|TRBD2|.
TGTGCCACTCAGACTAGCGGGAGAGGAGATACGCAGTATTTT
CATQTSGRGDTQYF
>TRBV11-2|TRBJ2-7|TRBD2|.
TGTGCCAGCAGCTCCATTAGCGGGAGAGGATACGAGCAGTACTTC
CASSSISGRGYEQYF
>TRBV28|TRBJ2-7|.|.
TGTGCCAGCAGTAGCAACTCCTACGAGCAGTACTTC
CASSSNSYEQYF
>TRBV10-3|TRBJ2-3|.|.
TGTGCCATCAGTGGTAGGGGTGATGCAGATACGCAGTATTTT
CAISGRGDADTQYF
>TRBV6-5|TRBJ1-1|TRBD1|few
TGTGCCAGCACCGACAGGGGAGCTTTCTTT
CASTDRGAFF